Listed below are T cell receptor beta chains from one sample, sequenced in a study of blood T cells in healthy people across ages. A single record per CDR3 protein comes from TCRdb applying MiXCR to the 5' RACE reads. Of 600,000 to 650,000 distinct CDR3 sequences listed, 58% are singletons. Sequencing input: blood. Receptor source: a man aged 55 to 70 in good health. Both conserved end residues are trimmed from each CDR3.

V: TRBV7-2; J: TRBJ2-3; CDR3: ASRGDYPKQY
V: TRBV7-2; J: TRBJ2-7; CDR3: ASSTGTSGYEQY
V: TRBV20-1; J: TRBJ2-1; CDR3: SASRYNEQF
V: TRBV28; J: TRBJ2-7; CDR3: ASSLHLGRQGGKQY
V: TRBV2; J: TRBJ2-5; CDR3: ASRERGSQETQY
V: TRBV7-2; J: TRBJ2-3; CDR3: ASSLSGSQWDTQY
V: TRBV12-3/TRBV12-4; J: TRBJ2-3; CDR3: ASSGSGRSTDTQY
V: TRBV6-1; J: TRBJ2-1; CDR3: ASSEGRGNEQF
V: TRBV7-2; J: .; CDR3: ASSSAGGRETQY
V: TRBV20-1; J: TRBJ1-6; CDR3: SARAGGSNNSPLH
V: TRBV7-9; J: TRBJ2-6; CDR3: ASGAGSGRPSGANVLT
V: TRBV5-1; J: TRBJ2-1; CDR3: ASSWDRVINNEQF
V: TRBV6-2/TRBV6-3; J: TRBJ2-1; CDR3: ASSRPSLSYNEQF
V: TRBV5-1; J: TRBJ2-1; CDR3: ASSYGQDRNEQF
V: TRBV20-1; J: TRBJ1-6; CDR3: SASDRASYNSPLH
V: TRBV6-1; J: TRBJ2-1; CDR3: ASSEVAREQF
V: TRBV6-5; J: TRBJ1-3; CDR3: ASSYAPNGLPGPWGNTIY
V: TRBV20-1; J: TRBJ1-2; CDR3: SALTGEGDGYT
V: TRBV28; J: TRBJ2-5; CDR3: ASSGYLGTQETQY
V: TRBV12-3/TRBV12-4; J: TRBJ2-5; CDR3: ASSLAPTSGSETQY